This entry concerns a single T cell receptor beta chain. Germline loops: CDR1 PRHDT, CDR2 FYEKMQ (reference sequence). The ends lost 1 base at V and 14 bases at J; junction bases unmatched: 5. This CDR3 has 12 residues. This entry comes from a study of blood T cell repertoires in COVID-19. Study as a whole: Whether acute or convalescent, the COVID-19 samples came from the United States, Italy and Spain. PBMCs, B-cell-depleted T cells, or T cells were the source of the cDNA or gDNA that made up the material.

Methods used by the authors: Quantification of nucleated cells was approximated via reference gene primer amplification. Sequencing was performed with immunoSEQ multiplex PCR; in TCRdb, only in-frame clones are kept and a portion is missing. V and J calls plus clone size are reproduced from that table; the DNA served to infer D and trimming. Here the sample spans about 180,000 clones, around 87% being singletons. The specimen sequenced was peripheral blood. V usage is TRBV13 and J usage is TRBJ1-5; 7 nucleotides line up with TRBD1. This clonotype originated in a man between 40 and 49 years old with active or convalescent COVID-19. The DNA of the CDR3 is TGTGCCAGCAGCTTAGCAGGGGGTCCCAAGCATTTT. This gives the protein CASSLAGGPKHF.